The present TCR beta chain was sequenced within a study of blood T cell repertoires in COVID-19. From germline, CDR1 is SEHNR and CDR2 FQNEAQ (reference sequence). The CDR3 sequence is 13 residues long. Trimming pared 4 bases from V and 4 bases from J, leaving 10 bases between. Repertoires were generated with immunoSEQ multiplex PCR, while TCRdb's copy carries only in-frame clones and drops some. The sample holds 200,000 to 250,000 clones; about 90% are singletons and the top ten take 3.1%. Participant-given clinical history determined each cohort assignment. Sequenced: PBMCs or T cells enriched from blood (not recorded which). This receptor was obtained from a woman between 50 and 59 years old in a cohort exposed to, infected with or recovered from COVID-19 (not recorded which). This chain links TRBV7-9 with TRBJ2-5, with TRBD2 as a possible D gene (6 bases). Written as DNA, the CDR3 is TGTGCCAGCAGCTCGCCGACTAGAGAGACCCAGTACTTC. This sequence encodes CASSSPTRETQYF.